A single sample is the source of the 9 T cell receptor beta chains below, sequenced in a study of beta chain features in type 1 diabetes. Sequenced material consisted of expressed TCRB transcripts (all of the isolated RNA was reverse transcribed). This table comes from immunoSEQ multiplex PCR, and its TCRdb copy is limited to in-frame clones, with some not included. The sample contains about 250,000 clones, about 14% of which appear only once. The specimen sequenced was naive CD4+ T cells from blood. Receptors originate from a woman aged 35 to 49 in good health.

This sequence joins TRBV7-9 and TRBJ1-1, with 7 bases identical to TRBD1. This CDR3 region has 12 residues. V shed 3 bases and J 5 bases; nucleotides not matched to a gene: 0. The germline CDR1 and CDR2 sequences are SEHNR and FQNEAQ (reference sequence). CDR3 sequence (DNA): TGTGCCAGCAGCTTGACAGGGACTGAAGCTTTCTTT. Translated: CASSLTGTEAFF.

DNA for the CDR3: TGTGCCATCGGGACAGGGAACACTGAAGCTTTCTTT. Its protein product is CAIGTGNTEAFF. The rearrangement joins TRBV6-6 to TRBJ1-1; the match to TRBD1 covers 8 bases. Trimming at V came to 10 bases and at J to 1 base, leaving 2 bases not matched to a gene. Germline CDR1 is MNHNY and CDR2 is SVGAGI (reference sequence). This CDR3 region has 12 residues.

The rearrangement links TRBV19 to TRBJ2-2; TRBD2 aligns across 12 bases. Germline V lookup: CDR1 LNHDA, CDR2 SQIVND (reference sequence). Trimming at V came to 7 bases and at J to 4 bases, leaving 7 bases not matched to a gene. The CDR3 consists of 16 residues. The CDR3 DNA reads TGTGCCAGTATCAGACTAGCGGGGGCATCCACCGGGGAGCTGTTTTTT. Amino acid sequence: CASIRLAGASTGELFF.

This clone was seen a handful of times. The gene calls are TRBV7-9 and TRBJ1-2, with no clear D. This CDR3 region has 14 residues. Per germline, CDR1 SEHNR and CDR2 FQNEAQ (reference sequence). Trimming stripped 1 base from V and 3 bases from J, with 9 bases between. The CDR3 loop is CASSLGGEYYGYTF. CDR3 nucleotides: TGTGCCAGCAGCTTAGGCGGGGAATACTATGGCTACACCTTC.

This clone was detected only a few times. This chain joins TRBV5-5 and TRBJ2-7, with a tentative D call TRBD2 (6 bases). V lost 4 bases and J 0 bases, leaving 11 bases between the germline ends. The CDR3 loop spans 14 amino acids. From germline, CDR1 is SGHKS and CDR2 YYEKEE (reference sequence). The CDR3 is CASSRDSFSYEQYF. The CDR3 region has the DNA TGTGCCAGCAGCCGGGACTCTTTCTCCTACGAGCAGTACTTC. Filled out from reference TRBV5-5 and TRBJ2-7, the complete variable domain reads DAGVTQSPTHLIKTRGQQVTLRCSPISGHKSVSWYQQVLGQGPQFIFQYYEKEERGRGNFPDRFSARQFPNYSSELNVNALLLGDSALYLCASSRDSFSYEQYFGPGTRLTVT.

Only a few counts were recorded for this clone. V gene TRBV9 combines with J gene TRBJ2-2, with TRBD1 as a possible D gene (6 bases). The V gene's germline CDR1 is SGDLS and CDR2 YYNGEE. Trimming stripped 4 bases from V and 6 bases from J, with 16 bases between. The CDR3 is made up of 15 amino acids. The CDR3: CASSPRDISSGELFF. CDR3 coding DNA: TGTGCCAGCAGCCCCCGGGACATTTCATCCGGGGAGCTGTTTTTT. The whole variable domain, remainder taken from reference TRBV9 and TRBJ2-2, is DSGVTQTPKHLITATGQRVTLRCSPRSGDLSVYWYQQSLDQGLQFLIQYYNGEERAKGNILERFSAQQFPDLHSELNLSSLELGDSALYFCASSPRDISSGELFFGEGSRLTVL.

This clone was found a few times. The rearrangement uses TRBV27 and TRBJ1-2, with TRBD1 matching over 7 bases. Trimming at V came to 5 bases and at J to 7 bases, leaving 7 bases not matched to a gene. Germline V gene data show CDR1 as MNHEY and CDR2 as SMNVEV (reference sequence). The CDR3 covers 13 residues. The CDR3 DNA is TGTGCCAGCAGTATGACAGGGATCTTTGGCTACACCTTC. Its translation: CASSMTGIFGYTF.

V is TRBV18 and J is TRBJ1-5, with 8 bases that match TRBD1. CDR1 KGHSH and CDR2 LQKENI come from the germline V gene. The CDR3 sequence is 17 residues long. V gave up 4 bases and J gave up 6 bases; unmatched junction bases: 14. The CDR3 spells CASSHKNQGAGGQPQHF. In DNA form, the CDR3 reads TGTGCCAGCTCACACAAAAACCAGGGGGCTGGTGGTCAGCCCCAGCATTTT.

The chain combines TRBV19 with TRBJ2-4; 8 bases agree with TRBD2. V shed 5 bases and J 0 bases; nucleotides not matched to a gene: 12. CDR1 and CDR2 from the germline V gene are LNHDA and SQIVND (reference sequence). This CDR3 has 18 amino acids. In DNA, the CDR3 is TGTGCCAGTAGTTCCCGGGGGGGCCCGGGACTAGCCAAAAACATTCAGTACTTC. As protein: CASSSRGGPGLAKNIQYF.